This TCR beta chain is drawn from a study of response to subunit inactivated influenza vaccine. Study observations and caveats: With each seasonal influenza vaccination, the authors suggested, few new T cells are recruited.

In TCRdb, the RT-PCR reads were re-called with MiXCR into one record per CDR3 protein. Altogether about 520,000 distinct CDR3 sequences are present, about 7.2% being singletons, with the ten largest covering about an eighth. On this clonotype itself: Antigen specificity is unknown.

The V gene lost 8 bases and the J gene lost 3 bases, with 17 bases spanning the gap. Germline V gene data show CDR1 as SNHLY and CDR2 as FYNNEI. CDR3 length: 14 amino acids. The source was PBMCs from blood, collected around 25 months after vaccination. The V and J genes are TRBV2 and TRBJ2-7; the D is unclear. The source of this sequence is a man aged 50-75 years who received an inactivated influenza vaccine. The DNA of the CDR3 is TGTGCCAGCGATTTTAGAAGAGATCACTACGAGCAGTACTTC. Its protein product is CASDFRRDHYEQYF.